The sequence of this TCR beta chain was determined in a study of vaccination and CD4 T cells after COVID-19. Study-wide background: With nine mild cases and one severe, convalescent patients were SARS-CoV-2 positive by nasal swab PCR.

Germline V gene lookup returns CDR1 SGHAT and CDR2 FQNNGV. The CDR3 covers 13 residues. V was trimmed by 6 bases and J by 4 bases, leaving 12 bases between them. This clonotype was found a few times. Its cognate antigen is unknown. Treatment denoted: roughly 11-day PBMC culture with coronavirus spike peptide pools or control peptides (ViraFEST assay). The Oncomine TCR Beta short-read assay was what sequenced the DNA obtained from cultured CD4+ T cells. Researchers extracted genomic DNA from CD4+ T cells that had been cultured. One entry per CDR3 protein, called by TCRdb with MiXCR from the PCR reads. The sample lists about 14,000 distinct CDR3 sequences; less than 50% were seen once.

This TCR derives from a human donor with COVID-19. V and J are TRBV11-2 and TRBJ1-2, with D tentatively TRBD1 (5 bases). Source material: cultured CD4+ T cells from blood. The CDR3, as DNA: TGTGCCAGCAGTTCAGGGTACGGCTATGGCTACACCTTC. It translates to CASSSGYGYGYTF.